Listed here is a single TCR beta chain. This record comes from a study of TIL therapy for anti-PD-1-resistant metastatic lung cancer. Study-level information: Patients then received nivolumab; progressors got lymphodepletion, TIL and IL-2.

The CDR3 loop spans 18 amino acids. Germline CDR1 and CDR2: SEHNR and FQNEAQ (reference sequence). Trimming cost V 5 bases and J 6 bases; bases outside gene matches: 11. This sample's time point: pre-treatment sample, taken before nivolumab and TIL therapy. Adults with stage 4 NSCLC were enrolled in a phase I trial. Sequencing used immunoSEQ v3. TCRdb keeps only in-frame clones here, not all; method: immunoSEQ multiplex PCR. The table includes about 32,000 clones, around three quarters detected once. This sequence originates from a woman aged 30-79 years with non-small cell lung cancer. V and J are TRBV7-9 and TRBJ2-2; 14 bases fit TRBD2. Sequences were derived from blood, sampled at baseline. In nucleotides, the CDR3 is TGTGCCAGCAGCGATGGGACTAGCGGGAGTTGGGTCGCCGGGGAGCTGTTTTTT. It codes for CASSDGTSGSWVAGELFF.